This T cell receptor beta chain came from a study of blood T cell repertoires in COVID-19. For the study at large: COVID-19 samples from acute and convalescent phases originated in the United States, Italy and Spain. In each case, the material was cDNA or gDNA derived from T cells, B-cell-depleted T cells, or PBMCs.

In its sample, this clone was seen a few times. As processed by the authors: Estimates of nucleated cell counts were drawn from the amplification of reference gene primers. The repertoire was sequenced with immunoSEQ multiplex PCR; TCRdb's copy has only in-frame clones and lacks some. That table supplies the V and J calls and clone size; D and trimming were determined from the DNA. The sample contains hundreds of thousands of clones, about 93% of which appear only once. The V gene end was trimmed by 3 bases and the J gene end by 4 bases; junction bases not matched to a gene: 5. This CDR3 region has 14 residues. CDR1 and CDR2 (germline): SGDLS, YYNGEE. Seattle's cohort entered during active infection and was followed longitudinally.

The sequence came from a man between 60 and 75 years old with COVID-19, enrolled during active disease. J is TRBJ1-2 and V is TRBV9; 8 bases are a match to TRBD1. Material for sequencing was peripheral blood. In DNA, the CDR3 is TGTGCCAGCAGCGGAAACAGGGGGGTCTATGGCTACACCTTC. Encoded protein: CASSGNRGVYGYTF.